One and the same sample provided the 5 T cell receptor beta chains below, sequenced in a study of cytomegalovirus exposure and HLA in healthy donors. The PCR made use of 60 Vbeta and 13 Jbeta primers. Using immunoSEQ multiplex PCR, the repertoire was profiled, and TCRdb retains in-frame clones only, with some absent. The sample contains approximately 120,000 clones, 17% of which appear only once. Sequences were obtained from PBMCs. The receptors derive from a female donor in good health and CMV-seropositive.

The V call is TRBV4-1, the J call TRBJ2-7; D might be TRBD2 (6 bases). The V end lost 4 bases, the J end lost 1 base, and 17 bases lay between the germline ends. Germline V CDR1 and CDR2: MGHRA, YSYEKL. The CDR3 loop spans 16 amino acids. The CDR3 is CASSLSGRDGSYEQYF. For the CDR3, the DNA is TGCGCCAGCAGCCTTTCGGGGCGGGATGGGTCCTACGAGCAGTACTTC.

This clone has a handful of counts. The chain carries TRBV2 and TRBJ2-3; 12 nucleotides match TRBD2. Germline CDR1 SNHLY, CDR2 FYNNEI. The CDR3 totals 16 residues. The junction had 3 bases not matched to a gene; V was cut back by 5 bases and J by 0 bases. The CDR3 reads CASSTGTSGSTDTQYF. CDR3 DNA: TGTGCCAGCAGTACTGGGACTAGCGGGAGCACAGATACGCAGTATTTT.

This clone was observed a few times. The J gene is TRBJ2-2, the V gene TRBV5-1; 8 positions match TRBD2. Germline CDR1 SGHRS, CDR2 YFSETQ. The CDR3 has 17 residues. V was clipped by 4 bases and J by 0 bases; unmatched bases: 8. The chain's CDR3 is CASSPGGAASNTGELFF. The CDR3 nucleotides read TGCGCCAGCAGCCCGGGGGGGGCAGCTTCGAACACCGGGGAGCTGTTTTTT.

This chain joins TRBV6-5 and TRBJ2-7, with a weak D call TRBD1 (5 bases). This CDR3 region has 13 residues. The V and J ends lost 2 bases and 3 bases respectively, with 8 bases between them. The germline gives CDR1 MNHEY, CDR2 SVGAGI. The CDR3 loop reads CASSYRQLYEQYF. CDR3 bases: TGTGCCAGCAGTTACCGACAGCTCTACGAGCAGTACTTC.

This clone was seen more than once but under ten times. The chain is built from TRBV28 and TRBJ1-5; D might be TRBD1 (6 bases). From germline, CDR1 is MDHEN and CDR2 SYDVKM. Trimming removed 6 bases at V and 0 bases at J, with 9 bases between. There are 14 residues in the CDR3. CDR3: CASRRGYSNQPQHF. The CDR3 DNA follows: TGTGCCAGCAGGAGGGGGTATAGCAATCAGCCCCAGCATTTT.